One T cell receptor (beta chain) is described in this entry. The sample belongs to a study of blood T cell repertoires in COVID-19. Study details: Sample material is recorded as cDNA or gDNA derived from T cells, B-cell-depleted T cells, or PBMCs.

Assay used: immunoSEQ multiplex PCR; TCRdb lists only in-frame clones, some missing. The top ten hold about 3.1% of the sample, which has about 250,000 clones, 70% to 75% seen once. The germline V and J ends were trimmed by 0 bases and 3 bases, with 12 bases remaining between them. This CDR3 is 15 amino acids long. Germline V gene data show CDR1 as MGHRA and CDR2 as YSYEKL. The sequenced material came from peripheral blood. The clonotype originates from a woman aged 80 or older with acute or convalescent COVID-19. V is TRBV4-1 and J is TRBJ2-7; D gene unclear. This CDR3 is CASSQDRRALYEQYF. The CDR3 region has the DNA TGCGCCAGCAGCCAAGATCGTCGAGCACTCTACGAGCAGTACTTC.